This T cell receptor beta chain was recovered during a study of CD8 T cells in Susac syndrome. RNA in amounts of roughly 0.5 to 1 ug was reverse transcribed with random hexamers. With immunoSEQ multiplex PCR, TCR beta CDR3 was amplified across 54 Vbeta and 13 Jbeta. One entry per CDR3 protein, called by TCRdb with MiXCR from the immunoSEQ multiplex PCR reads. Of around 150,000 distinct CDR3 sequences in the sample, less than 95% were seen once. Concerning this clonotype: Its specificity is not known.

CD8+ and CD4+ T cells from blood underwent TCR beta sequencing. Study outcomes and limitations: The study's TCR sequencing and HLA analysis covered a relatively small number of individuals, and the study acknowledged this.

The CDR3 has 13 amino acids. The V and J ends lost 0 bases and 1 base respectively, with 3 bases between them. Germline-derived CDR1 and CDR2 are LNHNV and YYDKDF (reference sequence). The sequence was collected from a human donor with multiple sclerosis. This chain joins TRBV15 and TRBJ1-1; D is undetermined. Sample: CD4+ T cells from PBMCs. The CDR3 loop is CATSRDSNTEAFF. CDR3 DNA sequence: TGTGCCACCAGCAGAGATTCGAACACTGAAGCTTTCTTT.